One sample yielded the 22 T cell receptor beta chains listed below, sequenced in a study of T cells in Graves' hyperthyroidism and ophthalmopathy. Using RNA transcripts as the source, TCR beta CDR3 regions were amplified. The TCR CDR3 was amplified in a first-round RT-PCR using the HTBI primer set. One entry per CDR3 protein results from TCRdb running MiXCR on the multiplex PCR reads. The top ten clones hold around 17% of a sample with about 570,000 distinct CDR3 sequences, approximately 44% of them seen once. Sequenced sample: peripheral blood or thyroid tissue (not recorded which). Source of these receptors: an adult woman with Graves' disease, either hyperthyroidism or ophthalmopathy (not recorded which).

The gene calls are TRBV5-1 and TRBJ1-2, with 11 bases that match TRBD1. V lost 4 bases to trimming and J lost 3 bases; unmatched junction nucleotides: 5. Germline loops: CDR1 SGHRS, CDR2 YFSETQ. This CDR3 has 15 amino acids. Here the CDR3 DNA reads TGCGCCAGCAGCCAAGGGACAGGGGGTCACTATGGCTACACCTTC. This gives the protein CASSQGTGGHYGYTF.

This clonotype was seen repeatedly, ten times or more. The rearrangement joins TRBV2 to TRBJ2-3; no reliable D call. The CDR3 totals 10 residues. Germline CDR1 and CDR2: SNHLY and FYNNEI. V was clipped by 7 bases and J by 7 bases, with 6 bases between them. The CDR3 DNA is TGTGCCAGCACAGGAAATACGCAGTATTTT. This translates into CASTGNTQYF.

This clonotype was found a few times. This chain connects TRBV12-3 or TRBV12-4 to TRBJ1-4; D remains unclear. This CDR3 has 16 amino acids. Trimming removed 6 bases at V and 0 bases at J, with 14 bases between. The CDR3 is CASSQASFPTNEKLFF. CDR3 bases: TGTGCCAGCAGCCAGGCGAGCTTCCCAACTAATGAAAAACTGTTTTTT.

This clonotype came up many times. The chain carries TRBV10-3 and TRBJ1-3; D remains ambiguous. This CDR3 region has 17 residues. Trimming stripped 3 bases from V and 4 bases from J, with 19 bases between. Germline CDR1 and CDR2: ENHRY and SYGVKD. CDR3 protein: CAISEIISGEYGNTIYF. CDR3 sequence (DNA): TGTGCCATCAGTGAAATTATTTCGGGAGAGTACGGAAACACCATATATTTT.

The chain uses TRBV6-6 and TRBJ2-7, with D possibly TRBD2 on 6 matching bases. V lost 8 bases and J 1 base, leaving 12 bases between the germline ends. This CDR3 region has 13 residues. Germline CDR1 MNHNY, CDR2 SVGAGI (reference sequence). The CDR3 reads CASLGGASYEQYF. DNA of the CDR3: TGTGCCAGCCTTGGAGGGGCGTCCTACGAGCAGTACTTC.

This clonotype showed up many times. The DNA of the CDR3 is TGTGCCAGCAGCTTAGGCTCCGGGACTAGCCGTATGTACGAGCAGTACTTC. This codes for CASSLGSGTSRMYEQYF. This chain connects TRBV7-8 to TRBJ2-7; the match to TRBD2 covers 9 bases. The CDR3 totals 17 residues. Germline loops: CDR1 SGHVS, CDR2 FQNEAQ. Trimming removed 1 base from V and 4 bases from J; junction bases left unmatched: 11.

About this clonotype: At one boundary the junction diverges from the germline segment, which might be a read error. The chain combines TRBV2 with TRBJ1-1; no firm D call. The CDR3 covers 16 residues. Germline CDR1 SNHLY, CDR2 FYNNEI. CDR3 sequence reads: CASSVEVSSMKTEAFF. DNA for the CDR3: TGTGCCAGCAGCGTCGAAGTCTCCTCTATGAAGACTGAAGCTTTCTTT.

This clonotype was seen only a few times. The rearrangement joins TRBV10-3 to TRBJ2-2; TRBD2 is a possible D gene (6 bases). The length of the CDR3 is 14 residues. Germline lookup yields CDR1 ENHRY and CDR2 SYGVKD. V was pared by 6 bases and J by 4 bases, with 12 bases between. The chain's CDR3 is CAIRGRESTGELFF. The CDR3 bases are TGTGCCATCAGGGGCCGGGAGAGCACCGGGGAGCTGTTTTTT.

Many counts were recorded for this clonotype. The chain combines TRBV20-1 with TRBJ2-2; a possible D gene is TRBD2 (5 bases). V was pared by 0 bases and J by 0 bases, with 17 bases between. This CDR3 spans 18 amino acids. Germline V lookup: CDR1 DFQATT, CDR2 SNEGSKA (reference sequence). The CDR3 DNA reads TGCAGTGCTAGAGAGTTGGTTAGCGCGTGGTCGAACACCGGGGAGCTGTTTTTT. Translating gives CSARELVSAWSNTGELFF.

This clonotype was found once. The J gene is TRBJ2-5, the V gene TRBV9, with 11 bases lining up with TRBD2. V trimming: 2 bases; J trimming: 5 bases; junction bases outside the gene matches: 2. The V gene's germline CDR1 is SGDLS and CDR2 YYNGEE. This CDR3 is built from 14 residues. CDR3 region: CASSVSGGEETQYF. The CDR3 nucleotides are TGTGCCAGCAGCGTTAGCGGGGGGGAGGAGACCCAGTACTTC.

The chain employs TRBV4-1 and TRBJ1-5; possible D gene TRBD1, 6 bases. V lost 4 bases to trimming and J lost 11 bases, with 15 bases between them. CDR3 length: 13 residues. The germline V gene encodes CDR1 MGHRA and CDR2 YSYEKL. Here the CDR3 DNA reads TGCGCCAGCAGCCGGGGGCCTCGAGAGACCCAGCATTTT. Translation gives CASSRGPRETQHF.

The table lists this clonotype with many counts. The chain carries TRBV7-8 and TRBJ2-6, with a possible D match to TRBD2 (6 bases). The germline V gene has CDR1 SGHVS and CDR2 FQNEAQ. Trimming cost V 5 bases and J 4 bases, with 21 bases left between them. The CDR3 runs 18 residues. The CDR3 protein is CASSRGNQGLSGANVLTF. The CDR3 DNA reads TGTGCCAGCAGCCGAGGCAACCAGGGACTGTCAGGGGCCAACGTCCTGACTTTC.

CDR3 loop: CSVAEIQETQYF. Here the CDR3 DNA reads TGCAGCGTTGCTGAGATCCAAGAGACCCAGTACTTC. The chain is built from TRBV29-1 and TRBJ2-5; D unclear. Germline values: CDR1 SQVTM, CDR2 ANQGSEA. The CDR3 runs 12 residues. V was cut by 4 bases and J by 1 base, with 7 bases left in between. The entire variable domain, with the rest obtained from reference TRBV29-1 and TRBJ2-5, is as follows: SAVISQKPSRDICQRGTSLTIQCQVDSQVTMMFWYRQQPGQSLTLIATANQGSEATYESGFVIDKFPISRPNLTFSTLTVSNMSPEDSSIYLCSVAEIQETQYFGPGTRLLVL.

This chain connects TRBV5-1 to TRBJ1-1; 7 positions agree with TRBD1. Looked up from germline, CDR1 is SGHRS and CDR2 is YFSETQ. Trimming removed 4 bases from V and 4 bases from J; junction bases left unmatched: 7. The CDR3 covers 14 residues. In DNA form, the CDR3 reads TGCGCCAGCAGCGGGGACAGCTCGGGCACTGAAGCTTTCTTT. Protein: CASSGDSSGTEAFF. The entire variable domain, with the rest obtained from reference TRBV5-1 and TRBJ1-1, is as follows: KAGVTQTPRYLIKTRGQQVTLSCSPISGHRSVSWYQQTPGQGLQFLFEYFSETQRNKGNFPGRFSGRQFSNSRSEMNVSTLELGDSALYLCASSGDSSGTEAFFGQGTRLTVV.

Worth noting for this clonotype: The CDR3 does not close with the conserved phenylalanine or tryptophan, likely indicating a read error. This sequence joins TRBV7-9 and TRBJ1-1; a weak D match, TRBD1 (5 bases). The CDR3 extends over 16 amino acids. Per germline, CDR1 SEHNR and CDR2 FQNEAQ (reference sequence). Here the CDR3 DNA reads TGTGCCGGCAGCAAGGGGCAGGTACCGATGAACACTGAAGCTTTCCTT. This translates into CAGSKGQVPMNTEAFL.

In regard to this clonotype: This clone may be a read error of a much larger clone one base away. V usage is TRBV15 and J usage is TRBJ1-6; perhaps TRBD1 as D (6 bases). From germline, CDR1 is LNHNV and CDR2 YYDKDF (reference sequence). V lost 2 bases and J 8 bases, leaving 13 bases between the germline ends. The CDR3 length is 15 residues. The DNA for the CDR3 is TGTGCCACCAGCAGATCGATAGGGGGGGATTCACCCCTCCACTTT. Encoded protein: CATSRSIGGDSPLHF. Combining the CDR3 with reference TRBV15 and TRBJ1-6 gives the whole variable domain DAMVIQNPRYQVTQFGKPVTLSCSQTLNHNVMYWYQQKSSQAPKLLFHYYDKDFNNEADTPDNFQSRRPNTSFCFLDIRSPGLGDTAMYLCATSRSIGGDSPLHFGNGTRLTVT.

This clonotype showed up many times. The CDR3, as DNA: TGTGCCAGCAGACAACAGCGTAGCAATCAGCCCCAGCATTTT. It codes for CASRQQRSNQPQHF. The rearrangement uses TRBV12-3 or TRBV12-4 and TRBJ1-5; no reliable D call. The CDR3 is made up of 14 amino acids. V was pared by 6 bases and J by 0 bases, with 9 bases between.

The chain combines TRBV13 with TRBJ1-4, with D possibly TRBD1 on 5 matching bases. The germline V and J ends were trimmed by 5 bases and 3 bases, with 31 bases remaining between them. Germline V lookup: CDR1 PRHDT, CDR2 FYEKMQ (reference sequence). The CDR3 covers 21 residues. The CDR3 reads CASSPASGAFYEQGPNEKLFF. CDR3 sequence (DNA): TGTGCCAGCAGCCCCGCTAGCGGAGCTTTCTACGAGCAGGGTCCTAATGAAAAACTGTTTTTT.

The chain combines TRBV7-3 with TRBJ2-2; D not resolved. The CDR3 totals 16 residues. Looked up from germline, CDR1 is SGHTA and CDR2 is FQGTGA. V lost 2 bases and J lost 2, with 12 bases in between. CDR3 sequence: CASSLLGGPNTGELFF. In DNA, the CDR3 is TGTGCCAGCAGCTTACTAGGTGGGCCCAACACCGGGGAGCTGTTTTTT.

At least ten counts were recorded for this clonotype. This sequence joins TRBV9 and TRBJ1-5; 8 bases are shared with TRBD1. The trim removed 4 bases at V and 0 bases at J, leaving 3 bases unmatched. Germline assignment: CDR1 SGDLS and CDR2 YYNGEE. This CDR3 has 15 residues. CDR3 region: CASSRQGYSNQPQHF. The CDR3 coding sequence is TGTGCCAGCAGCCGACAGGGGTATAGCAATCAGCCCCAGCATTTT. Full variable domain (missing parts from reference TRBV9 and TRBJ1-5): DSGVTQTPKHLITATGQRVTLRCSPRSGDLSVYWYQQSLDQGLQFLIQYYNGEERAKGNILERFSAQQFPDLHSELNLSSLELGDSALYFCASSRQGYSNQPQHFGDGTRLSIL.

This rearrangement joins TRBV20-1 to TRBJ2-5, with D maybe TRBD2 (5 bases). The CDR3 sequence is 16 residues long. V was trimmed by 3 bases and J by 0 bases, leaving 17 bases between them. CDR1 is DFQATT and CDR2 is SNEGSKA in the germline V gene (reference sequence). This CDR3 reads CSASDLVALYQETQYF. The CDR3 coding sequence is TGCAGTGCTAGTGACCTGGTAGCGCTGTACCAAGAGACCCAGTACTTC.

Concerning this clonotype: No conserved phenylalanine or tryptophan ends this CDR3, so it is likely a read error. Because the CDR3's place on the DNA is in doubt, the DNA is left out and the CDR3 is given as listed by TCRdb. J is TRBJ2-5 and V is TRBV5-1; the tabulated D call, TRBD1, remains unverified against the DNA. The CDR3 spans 17 residues, counting both ends. CDR1 is SGHRS, CDR2 YFSETQ, per germline. The CDR3 here is CASSLDPGQDYGYTFGS.